This T cell receptor (beta chain) was captured by sequencing in a study of blood T cells in healthy people across ages. Study details: T cells yielded about one barcoded beta molecule per two cells through template switching. Whole-study results and caveats: For the donors, CMV status was unknown and possibly confounded expanded clonotype changes. Estimates of total diversity, which came from one million sequenced T cells, were considered to be underestimates.

The CDR3 sequence is 15 residues long. CDR1 is ENHRY and CDR2 is SYGVKD in the germline V gene. V was clipped by 2 bases and J by 4 bases; unmatched bases: 6. Primed by a sample-barcoded 5' primer and a J-beta primer mix, a second PCR proceeded for roughly 7 to 11 cycles. Every sample gave at least 2.5 million paired-end reads containing CDR3. One entry per CDR3 protein, called by TCRdb with MiXCR from the 5' RACE reads. The top ten hold 9.4% of the sample, which has around 700,000 distinct CDR3 sequences, 25% seen once. This clonotype has more than one count but fewer than ten. Its antigen is currently unknown. Separately, the same data were catalogued under a study of T cells of mothers and their children.

The sequenced material came from blood. The clonotype comes from a boy under 18 in good health. This rearrangement joins TRBV10-3 to TRBJ1-1; the match to TRBD1 covers 8 bases. Here the CDR3 DNA reads TGTGCCATCAGTGAGACCAGACAGGGGACCACTGAAGCTTTCTTT. Encoded protein: CAISETRQGTTEAFF.